The 25 T cell receptor beta chains below were found in one sample sequenced in a study of T cell clusters in autoimmune cytopenias. Each sample's input was 200 to 250 ng genomic DNA, approximately 37,500 genome equivalents. One tube held mixed TRB-A and TRB-B primer pools for touch-down PCR. TCRdb re-analyzed the multiplex PCR reads; it lists each CDR3 protein once, without DNA. This sample's table has thousands of distinct CDR3 sequences. The data were also submitted as part of a second study, on T cell repertoires in aging, cancer and after chemotherapy.

The sequenced sample consisted of peripheral blood. The source is a human donor in good health.

Measured by frequency, this clonotype is medium-sized (0.01 to 0.1%). The V call is TRBV5-4, the J call TRBJ1-2; absent DNA, TCRdb's TRBD1 call cannot be checked. This CDR3 region has 14 residues. Germline V gene data show CDR1 as SGHNT and CDR2 as YYREEE (reference sequence). CDR3 sequence reads: CASSSQGATHGYTF.

This sequence joins TRBV19 and TRBJ2-7; TCRdb selects TRBD1, and the lack of DNA leaves this call unchecked. This CDR3 has 15 residues. Germline CDR1 LNHDA, CDR2 SQIVND (reference sequence). CDR3 loop: CASTALHSSGYEQYF.

The rearrangement joins TRBV6-1 to TRBJ2-3; TCRdb's D call, TRBD2, is unchecked because there is no DNA. CDR1 is MNHNS and CDR2 is SASEGT in the germline V gene. This CDR3 comprises 15 residues. CDR3 sequence: CASSSGLAEVDTQYF.

CDR3 in amino acids: CAWRARTSSKVTGELFF. The chain carries TRBV30 and TRBJ2-2; lacking DNA, the TRBD1 call made by TCRdb goes unchecked. The CDR3 extends over 17 amino acids. Germline V lookup: CDR1 GTSNPN, CDR2 SVGIG (reference sequence).

This clonotype ranks as medium-sized in terms of frequency. This rearrangement joins TRBV19 to TRBJ1-5; the TRBD1 assignment by TCRdb is unverifiable without DNA. The CDR3 length is 15 residues. The germline gives CDR1 LNHDA, CDR2 SQIVND (reference sequence). CDR3 residues: CASNPAGGWNQPQHF.

The rearrangement joins TRBV6-5 to TRBJ1-2; checking the TCRdb D call of TRBD1 is not possible without DNA. Germline CDR1 is MNHEY and CDR2 is SVGAGI. This CDR3 is 16 amino acids long. The chain's CDR3 is CASSEHEGQGFGGYTF.

The gene calls are TRBV5-4 and TRBJ1-2. The CDR3 covers 13 residues. The germline CDR1 and CDR2 sequences are SGHNT and YYREEE (reference sequence). CDR3 sequence reads: CVSSHDTNYGYTF.

The gene calls are TRBV7-9 and TRBJ2-7. There are 13 residues in the CDR3. Germline CDR1 and CDR2: SEHNR and FQNEAQ (reference sequence). CDR3 protein: CASAGQDPYEQYF.

This rearrangement joins TRBV15 to TRBJ1-5; TCRdb's assignment of TRBD1 cannot be checked, as there is no DNA. Per germline, CDR1 LNHNV and CDR2 YYDKDF (reference sequence). This CDR3 region has 18 residues. CDR3 sequence: CATSRDPGTGGFGQPQHF. The complete variable domain, with remaining parts taken from reference TRBV15 and TRBJ1-5, reads DAMVIQNPRYQVTQFGKPVTLSCSQTLNHNVMYWYQQKSSQAPKLLFHYYDKDFNNEADTPDNFQSRRPNTSFCFLDIRSPGLGDTAMYLCATSRDPGTGGFGQPQHFGDGTRLSIL.

Measured by frequency, this clonotype is medium-sized. The chain links TRBV29-1 to TRBJ2-3; as DNA is missing, the TRBD1 call by TCRdb cannot be tested. The CDR3 sequence is 12 residues long. Per the germline V gene, CDR1 is SQVTM and CDR2 is ANQGSEA. This CDR3 reads CSVKGAADTQYF.

The genes are TRBV5-1 and TRBJ2-1; TCRdb outputs TRBD2, but without DNA this stays unchecked. In germline, CDR1 is SGHRS, CDR2 YFSETQ. The CDR3 contains 19 residues. CDR3 loop: CASSMGLVARLSSYNEQFF.

This clonotype is classed as medium-sized by frequency. The chain recombines TRBV15 with TRBJ2-1; with no DNA, the TCRdb D assignment of TRBD2 cannot be verified. The CDR3 sequence is 14 residues long. Germline lookup yields CDR1 LNHNV and CDR2 YYDKDF (reference sequence). The CDR3 region is CATSSSGTYNEQFF.

V usage is TRBV30 and J usage is TRBJ2-4; the D call from TCRdb, TRBD2, cannot be confirmed without DNA. The CDR3 is made up of 13 amino acids. The germline CDR1 and CDR2 sequences are GTSNPN and SVGIG (reference sequence). The CDR3 loop reads CVGAQEGKNIQYF. Together with reference TRBV30 and TRBJ2-4, the CDR3 gives the full variable domain: SQTIHQWPATLVQPVGSPLSLECTVEGTSNPNLYWYRQAAGRGLQLLFYSVGIGQISSEVPQNLSASRPQDRQFILSSKKLLLSDSGFYLCVGAQEGKNIQYFGAGTRLSVL.

The chain combines TRBV12-3 or TRBV12-4 with TRBJ2-7. The CDR3 length is 13 residues. The CDR3 is CASSFSAPYEQYF.

V usage is TRBV30 and J usage is TRBJ2-3; TCRdb names TRBD2, which stays unverified in the absence of DNA. Germline lookup yields CDR1 GTSNPN and CDR2 SVGIG (reference sequence). This CDR3 is 15 amino acids long. The CDR3 region is CAWRGTSGRTDTQYF.

The rearrangement uses TRBV6-5 and TRBJ2-7; the D call from TCRdb, TRBD1, cannot be confirmed without DNA. Germline values: CDR1 MNHEY, CDR2 SVGAGI. The CDR3 consists of 16 residues. The chain's CDR3 is CASSYSTAGQFYEQYF.

The rearrangement links TRBV6-1 to TRBJ2-7. This CDR3 is built from 13 residues. Per germline, CDR1 MNHNS and CDR2 SASEGT. This chain's CDR3 is CASRMDGESVQYF.

Considering frequency, this clonotype is large. The chain is built from TRBV11-2 and TRBJ2-7; TCRdb gives TRBD1 as the D gene, but with no DNA this cannot be confirmed. In germline, CDR1 is SGHAT, CDR2 FQNNGV. This CDR3 has 15 residues. The CDR3 loop reads CASSLREAPGYEQYF.

This clonotype shows up as medium-sized by frequency. The chain links TRBV5-6 to TRBJ1-1. The CDR3 contains 14 residues. CDR1 is SGHDT and CDR2 is YYEEEE in the germline V gene. The CDR3 loop reads CASTPTRQDTEAFF. Full variable domain (remainder filled in from reference TRBV5-6 and TRBJ1-1): DAGVTQSPTHLIKTRGQQVTLRCSPKSGHDTVSWYQQALGQGPQFIFQYYEEEERQRGNFPDRFSGHQFPNYSSELNVNALLLGDSALYLCASTPTRQDTEAFFGQGTRLTVV.

This clonotype is medium-sized by frequency. The chain links TRBV29-1 to TRBJ2-7; there is no DNA to check the TCRdb D call of TRBD2. From germline, CDR1 is SQVTM and CDR2 ANQGSEA. The CDR3 has 12 amino acids. The CDR3 protein is CSAEDYSYEQYF.

In terms of frequency, this clonotype is medium-sized. This chain uses TRBV30 with TRBJ1-2. Germline V gives CDR1 GTSNPN, CDR2 SVGIG (reference sequence). The CDR3 extends over 12 amino acids. Here the CDR3 reads CACSLNVGGYTF.

This clonotype ranks as medium-sized in terms of frequency. The chain links TRBV19 to TRBJ2-1; checking the TCRdb D call of TRBD1 is not possible without DNA. Looked up from germline, CDR1 is LNHDA and CDR2 is SQIVND (reference sequence). CDR3 length: 15 residues. CDR3 amino acids: CASSIVGGSGNEQFF. The full variable domain, in which reference TRBV19 and TRBJ2-1 provide the parts outside the CDR3, is DGGITQSPKYLFRKEGQNVTLSCEQNLNHDAMYWYRQDPGQGLRLIYYSQIVNDFQKGDIAEGYSVSREKKESFPLTVTSAQKNPTAFYLCASSIVGGSGNEQFFGPGTRLTVL.

The gene calls are TRBV10-2 and TRBJ2-5. The CDR3 extends over 12 amino acids. CDR1 WSHSY and CDR2 SAAADI come from the germline V gene. The CDR3 region is CASSAQQETQYF.

The chain carries TRBV30 and TRBJ1-4. Germline V gene lookup returns CDR1 GTSNPN and CDR2 SVGIG (reference sequence). This CDR3 contains 15 residues. The CDR3 here is CAWSQQDPLREKLFF.

This clonotype shows up as medium-sized by frequency. This chain connects TRBV19 to TRBJ2-2; TCRdb indicates TRBD2, and absent DNA this call remains unverified. Germline CDR1 reads LNHDA; CDR2 reads SQIVND (reference sequence). The CDR3 totals 15 residues. This CDR3 reads CASTPPGLDTGELFF. Full variable domain (missing parts from reference TRBV19 and TRBJ2-2): DGGITQSPKYLFRKEGQNVTLSCEQNLNHDAMYWYRQDPGQGLRLIYYSQIVNDFQKGDIAEGYSVSREKKESFPLTVTSAQKNPTAFYLCASTPPGLDTGELFFGEGSRLTVL.